One and the same sample provided the 32 T cell receptor beta chains below, sequenced in a study of graft-versus-host responses after intestinal transplantation. Repertoires were generated with immunoSEQ multiplex PCR, while TCRdb's copy carries only in-frame clones and drops some. The profile shows more than 40,000 clones, roughly 95% of them singletons. Their cognate antigens are unknown. Sequences were derived from unstimulated CD8+ T cells sorted from spleen or lymph node cells, sampled before transplant. The receptors originated from a human donor who was the organ donor for an intestinal transplant.

The chain combines TRBV6-5 with TRBJ1-5; maybe TRBD1 (5 bases). Trimming shortened V by 2 bases and J by 5 bases, and 10 bases separated the two germline ends. The germline CDR1 and CDR2 sequences are MNHEY and SVGAGI. CDR3 length equals 14 residues. CDR3 sequence: CASSYMRGHQPQHF. The CDR3 DNA reads TGTGCCAGCAGTTACATGAGGGGCCATCAGCCCCAGCATTTT.

This CDR3 is CASTLGSGANVLTF. DNA of the CDR3: TGTGCCAGCACCCTCGGCTCTGGGGCCAACGTCCTGACTTTC. The chain uses TRBV9 and TRBJ2-6; the D is unclear. This CDR3 spans 14 amino acids. Germline V gene sequence: CDR1 SGDLS, CDR2 YYNGEE. The ends were cut back, 6 bases at V and 0 bases at J, with 7 bases in the middle.

The chain combines TRBV29-1 with TRBJ2-7; 10 bases are a match to TRBD1. This CDR3 comprises 13 residues. J lost 4 bases, V lost 7 bases, and 7 bases had no gene match. CDR1 and CDR2 from the germline V gene are SQVTM and ANQGSEA. The chain's CDR3 is CSASTGGGYEQYF. The CDR3 coding sequence is TGCAGCGCCTCGACAGGGGGCGGTTACGAGCAGTACTTC.

This chain connects TRBV4-1 to TRBJ2-7; 9 bases map to TRBD1. Germline CDR1 and CDR2: MGHRA and YSYEKL. The ends lost 2 bases at V and 0 bases at J; junction bases unmatched: 5. The CDR3 totals 16 residues. The DNA for the CDR3 is TGCGCCAGCAGCCAACAGGACAGGGGAAGCTCCTACGAGCAGTACTTC. It specifies CASSQQDRGSSYEQYF.

The J gene is TRBJ2-3, the V gene TRBV11-3; D call uncertain. Germline V gene lookup returns CDR1 SGHNT and CDR2 YENEEA. The CDR3 covers 16 residues. V was pared by 1 base and J by 6 bases, with 17 bases between. CDR3 protein: CASSLGEFPTVDTQYF. DNA of the CDR3: TGTGCCAGCAGCTTAGGAGAGTTCCCAACGGTGGATACGCAGTATTTT.

The chain uses TRBV5-1 and TRBJ2-7; D might be TRBD1 (6 bases). Per the germline V gene, CDR1 is SGHRS and CDR2 is YFSETQ. The CDR3 loop spans 14 amino acids. The V gene lost 6 bases and the J gene lost 5 bases, with 18 bases spanning the gap. The CDR3 here is CASTQLTGINEQYF. The DNA for the CDR3 is TGCGCCAGCACGCAACTCACAGGGATCAACGAGCAGTACTTC.

The chain is built from TRBV27 and TRBJ2-7, with 14 bases fitting TRBD2. This CDR3 contains 16 residues. Germline assignment: CDR1 MNHEY and CDR2 SMNVEV (reference sequence). V dropped 3 bases and J dropped 2; count of bases not matched to a gene: 3. The CDR3 DNA sequence: TGTGCCAGCAGTTTCAGGGGACTAGCGGGGGCCTACGAGCAGTACTTC. This sequence encodes CASSFRGLAGAYEQYF.

The rearrangement links TRBV2 to TRBJ2-1; D ambiguous. This CDR3 spans 12 amino acids. V gave up 6 bases and J gave up 3 bases, with 6 bases separating them. Germline V lookup: CDR1 SNHLY, CDR2 FYNNEI. CDR3 in amino acids: CASRSVYNEQFF. The CDR3 DNA follows: TGTGCCAGCAGATCAGTCTACAATGAGCAGTTCTTC.

In DNA, the CDR3 is TGTGCCAGCAGCCACGACAGTTTATTAACAGATACGCAGTATTTT. It encodes CASSHDSLLTDTQYF. This sequence joins TRBV14 and TRBJ2-3, with D possibly being TRBD1 (5 bases). The germline gives CDR1 SGHDN, CDR2 FVKESK. The CDR3 extends over 15 amino acids. The germline V and J ends were trimmed by 3 bases and 3 bases, with 13 bases remaining between them.

The chain joins TRBV4-2 to TRBJ1-5; 11 bases map to TRBD1. The CDR3 covers 15 residues. Germline V lookup: CDR1 LGHNA, CDR2 YNFKEQ. The J segment lost 6 bases and the V segment lost 5 bases, leaving 6 bases of the junction unmatched. The CDR3 reads CASSYGQGASQPQHF. CDR3 bases: TGTGCCAGCAGCTATGGACAGGGGGCTAGTCAGCCCCAGCATTTT.

The gene calls are TRBV5-1 and TRBJ2-7; D is ambiguous. The germline CDR1 and CDR2 sequences are SGHRS and YFSETQ. Trimming removed 0 bases at V and 3 bases at J, with 4 bases between. This CDR3 has 12 residues. The CDR3 spells CASSLDYYEQYF. The CDR3 coding sequence is TGCGCCAGCAGCTTGGATTACTACGAGCAGTACTTC.

This sequence joins TRBV7-9 and TRBJ1-1, with D possibly matching TRBD1 (5 bases). Trimming took off 5 bases at V and 1 base at J, with 5 bases between the two ends. There are 12 residues in the CDR3. Germline CDR1 and CDR2: SEHNR and FQNEAQ (reference sequence). In DNA form, the CDR3 reads TGTGCCAGCAGCACAGGGAACACTGAAGCTTTCTTT. The encoded protein is CASSTGNTEAFF.

This sequence joins TRBV28 and TRBJ2-3; D tentatively fits TRBD1 or TRBD2 (7 bases each). V lost 1 base, J lost 3 bases, and 11 bases lay in between. From germline, CDR1 is MDHEN and CDR2 SYDVKM. This CDR3 region has 15 residues. The CDR3 bases are TGTGCCAGCAGTTTATCAGGGGGGGATACAGATACGCAGTATTTT. This gives the protein CASSLSGGDTDTQYF.

The chain employs TRBV6-5 and TRBJ1-1, with a weak D call TRBD1 (6 bases). Deletions cut 2 bases from V and 4 bases from J, with 14 bases between. The germline gives CDR1 MNHEY, CDR2 SVGAGI. The length of the CDR3 is 15 residues. This CDR3 reads CASSYLTLGATEAFF. The CDR3 DNA sequence: TGTGCCAGCAGTTACCTGACCTTGGGGGCCACTGAAGCTTTCTTT.

This rearrangement joins TRBV29-1 to TRBJ2-7; no definite D call. Deletions cut 2 bases from V and 2 bases from J, with 10 bases between. Germline assignment: CDR1 SQVTM and CDR2 ANQGSEA. This CDR3 comprises 13 residues. CDR3 sequence (DNA): TGCAGCGTTGAATTTGTCAGCCCCTACGAGCAGTACTTC. Translated: CSVEFVSPYEQYF.

The V gene is TRBV27, the J gene TRBJ2-1; 11 bases align to TRBD2. This CDR3 spans 15 amino acids. The V and J ends lost 6 bases and 6 bases, in that order; junction bases with no gene match: 7. In germline, CDR1 is MNHEY, CDR2 SMNVEV (reference sequence). CDR3 sequence: CASSRLAGIVNEQFF. The CDR3 DNA reads as TGTGCCAGCAGCAGACTAGCGGGGATTGTCAATGAGCAGTTCTTC.

The rearrangement uses TRBV27 and TRBJ1-5; a possible D gene is TRBD1 (6 bases). This CDR3 has 15 amino acids. Deletions cut 3 bases from V and 5 bases from J, with 14 bases between. The germline gives CDR1 MNHEY, CDR2 SMNVEV (reference sequence). The CDR3 DNA sequence: TGTGCCAGCAGTTTGGCAAGGGGGGCTGATCAGCCCCAGCATTTT. Its protein product is CASSLARGADQPQHF.

The chain recombines TRBV14 with TRBJ1-1; 8 bases line up with TRBD1. Trimming removed 2 bases from V and 3 bases from J; junction bases left unmatched: 11. The germline V gene has CDR1 SGHDN and CDR2 FVKESK. The CDR3 contains 17 residues. The DNA for the CDR3 is TGTGCCAGCAGCCAAATAGACAGGGGCGATGGGCACACTGAAGCTTTCTTT. Translated, it gives CASSQIDRGDGHTEAFF.

V is TRBV7-5 and J is TRBJ1-6; TRBD1, as called in the table, went unchecked against the DNA. TRBV7-5 is described as a pseudogene. The CDR3 totals 13 residues. CDR3 protein: CVRSLDSSAPLHF. CDR3 bases: TGTGTCAGAAGCTTAGACAGTTCTGCCCCCCTCCACTTT.

This chain joins TRBV5-1 and TRBJ1-2; 10 bases are a match to TRBD1. This CDR3 region has 14 residues. V lost 3 bases and J lost 3; bases outside the gene matches: 2. Looked up from germline, CDR1 is SGHRS and CDR2 is YFSETQ. The CDR3 sequence: CASSSGQGDYGYTF. Here the CDR3 DNA reads TGCGCCAGCAGCTCTGGACAGGGGGACTATGGCTACACCTTC.

DNA for the CDR3: TGTGCCAGCAGTTCTAGGGGGCCCGGAAGCAATCAGCCCCAGCATTTT. The encoded protein is CASSSRGPGSNQPQHF. The chain combines TRBV28 with TRBJ1-5; 7 bases align to TRBD1. The length of the CDR3 is 16 residues. The J segment lost 1 base and the V segment lost 4 bases, leaving 7 bases of the junction unmatched. Germline-derived CDR1 and CDR2 are MDHEN and SYDVKM.

This clone turned up a few times. The V call is TRBV5-6, the J call TRBJ1-1; 9 bases are a match to TRBD1. This CDR3 contains 13 residues. V trimming: 3 bases; J trimming: 4 bases; junction bases outside the gene matches: 1. Germline V gene sequence: CDR1 SGHDT, CDR2 YYEEEE. The CDR3 reads CASSYRGPTEAFF. DNA for the CDR3: TGTGCCAGCAGCTACAGGGGGCCCACTGAAGCTTTCTTT.

The V gene is TRBV2, the J gene TRBJ2-2; 10 nucleotides match TRBD1. The CDR3 extends over 16 amino acids. From germline, CDR1 is SNHLY and CDR2 FYNNEI. J was trimmed by 8 bases and V by 7 bases; bases with no gene match: 13. This CDR3 reads CASTRLTGGREGELFF. In nucleotides, the CDR3 is TGTGCCAGCACCCGCCTGACAGGGGGCCGGGAAGGGGAGCTGTTTTTT.

The chain recombines TRBV29-1 with TRBJ2-7; D tentatively fits TRBD1 or TRBD2 (5 bases each). The CDR3 totals 13 residues. V shed 3 bases and J shed 2 bases, with 11 bases lying between them. The germline CDR1 and CDR2 sequences are SQVTM and ANQGSEA. Here the CDR3 reads CSVEGEDAYEQYF. DNA for the CDR3: TGCAGCGTTGAGGGGGAAGATGCCTACGAGCAGTACTTC.

This chain links TRBV30 with TRBJ1-1; D not certain. Germline loops: CDR1 GTSNPN, CDR2 SVGIG (reference sequence). Trimming removed 6 bases from V and 0 bases from J, with 14 bases in between. The CDR3 consists of 14 residues. The CDR3 here is CACTLGPLNTEAFF. The CDR3 DNA sequence: TGTGCCTGCACTCTTGGCCCTCTGAACACTGAAGCTTTCTTT.

The chain uses TRBV5-8 and TRBJ2-7, with D possibly being TRBD1 (6 bases). This CDR3 contains 13 residues. Trimming took 9 bases from V and 1 from J, leaving 14 bases between them. The germline V gene has CDR1 SGHTS and CDR2 YDEGEE. The CDR3 loop is CATAWQGSYEQYF. CDR3 bases: TGTGCCACCGCCTGGCAGGGGTCCTACGAGCAGTACTTC.

V usage is TRBV2 and J usage is TRBJ2-1; possible D gene TRBD2, 6 bases. CDR3 length: 14 amino acids. Germline CDR1 is SNHLY and CDR2 is FYNNEI. With 3 bases removed from V and 5 bases from J, the gap between germline ends came to 11 bases. This CDR3 reads CASSDGGANNEQFF. The CDR3 DNA reads as TGTGCCAGCAGTGATGGAGGGGCTAACAATGAGCAGTTCTTC.

The V and J genes are TRBV4-1 and TRBJ2-5; TRBD2 matches at 16 bases. Germline V gives CDR1 MGHRA, CDR2 YSYEKL. Unmatched junction bases numbered 13, after V lost 3 bases and J lost 3 bases. The CDR3 has 20 residues. CDR3 coding DNA: TGCGCCAGCAGCCAGAGGTACTCCGGGACTAGCGGGGGGGCCGAAGAGACCCAGTACTTC. It encodes CASSQRYSGTSGGAEETQYF.

This chain uses TRBV4-3 with TRBJ2-5, with D perhaps assigned TRBD1 or TRBD2 (5 bases each). Germline V lookup: CDR1 LGHNA, CDR2 YSLEER. This CDR3 spans 17 amino acids. Trimming left V 0 bases short and J 3 bases short, with 17 bases between. DNA for the CDR3: TGCGCCAGCAGCCAAGATTGGGGACGGACTCATGAAGAGACCCAGTACTTC. Protein: CASSQDWGRTHEETQYF.

V gene TRBV19 combines with J gene TRBJ2-7; 8 nucleotides align to TRBD1. Germline loops: CDR1 LNHDA, CDR2 SQIVND (reference sequence). Germline trimming cut 5 bases from V and 3 bases from J; bases unmatched to any gene: 9. This CDR3 is built from 15 residues. CDR3 protein: CASSFSGTGNYEQYF. The CDR3 DNA reads TGTGCCAGTAGTTTCTCCGGGACAGGCAACTACGAGCAGTACTTC.

This chain links TRBV4-2 with TRBJ1-2; 9 bases match TRBD1. The germline V gene has CDR1 LGHNA and CDR2 YNFKEQ. This CDR3 is 18 amino acids long. Trimming cost V 0 bases and J 3 bases; bases outside gene matches: 11. Here the CDR3 DNA reads TGTGCCAGCAGCCAAGACCTGGATTCGACAGGGGGTTACTATGGCTACACCTTC. Protein sequence: CASSQDLDSTGGYYGYTF.

The chain joins TRBV6-5 to TRBJ2-7, with D perhaps assigned TRBD1 or TRBD2 (5 bases each). Trimming shortened V by 0 bases and J by 3 bases, and 12 bases separated the two germline ends. The germline V gene has CDR1 MNHEY and CDR2 SVGAGI. The CDR3 is 15 amino acids. CDR3 DNA: TGTGCCAGCAGTTACTCGCTAGGGGCGGGCTACGAGCAGTACTTC. It yields the protein CASSYSLGAGYEQYF.